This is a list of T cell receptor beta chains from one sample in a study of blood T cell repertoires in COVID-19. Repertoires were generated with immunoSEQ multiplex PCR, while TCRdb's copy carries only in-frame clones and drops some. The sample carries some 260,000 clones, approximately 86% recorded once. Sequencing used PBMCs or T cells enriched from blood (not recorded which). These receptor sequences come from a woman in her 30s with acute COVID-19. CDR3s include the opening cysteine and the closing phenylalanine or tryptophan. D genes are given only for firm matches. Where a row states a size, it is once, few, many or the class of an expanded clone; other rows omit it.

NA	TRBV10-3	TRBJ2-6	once	CAISEGDSGANVLTF	TGTGCCATCAGTGAGGGAGACTCTGGGGCCAACGTCCTGACTTTC
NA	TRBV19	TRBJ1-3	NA	CASRYSSGNTIYF	TGTGCCAGCCGGTACAGCTCTGGAAACACCATATATTTT
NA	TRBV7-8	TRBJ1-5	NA	CASSLGGWGTYQPQHF	TGTGCCAGCAGCTTAGGTGGGTGGGGGACTTATCAGCCCCAGCATTTT
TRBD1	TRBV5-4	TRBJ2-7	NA	CASSSDRGNNEQYF	TGTGCCAGCAGCTCGGACAGGGGTAATAACGAGCAGTACTTC
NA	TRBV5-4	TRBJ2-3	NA	CASSLAGRDTQYF	TGTGCCAGCAGCTTGGCGGGGAGGGATACGCAGTATTTT
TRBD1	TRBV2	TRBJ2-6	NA	CASSERRTGGASGANVLTF	TGTGCCAGCAGTGAACGAAGGACAGGGGGCGCCTCTGGGGCCAACGTCCTGACTTTC
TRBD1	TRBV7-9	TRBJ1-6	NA	CASSRTDRGDSPLHF	TGTGCCAGCAGCCGGACGGACAGGGGGGATTCACCCCTCCACTTT
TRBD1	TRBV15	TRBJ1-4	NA	CATSGTGTGNEKLFF	TGTGCCACCAGCGGAACCGGGACAGGGAACGAAAAACTGTTTTTT
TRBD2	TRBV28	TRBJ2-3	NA	CASSLYRTSGGAADTQYF	TGTGCCAGCAGTTTATATAGGACTAGCGGGGGGGCCGCGGATACGCAGTATTTT
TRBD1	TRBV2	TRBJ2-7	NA	CASSGGTGLEQYF	TGTGCCAGCAGCGGTGGGACAGGGCTCGAGCAGTACTTC
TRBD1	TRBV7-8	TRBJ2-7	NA	CASSRDRGSEEQYF	TGTGCCAGCAGCAGGGACAGGGGGTCTGAAGAGCAGTACTTC
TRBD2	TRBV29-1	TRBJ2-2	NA	CSVQTSVNTGELFF	TGCAGCGTTCAGACTAGCGTTAACACCGGGGAGCTGTTTTTT
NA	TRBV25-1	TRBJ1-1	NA	CASSESSNTEAFF	TGTGCCAGCAGTGAATCCTCCAACACTGAAGCTTTCTTT
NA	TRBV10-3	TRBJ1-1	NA	CATYRDGTEAFF	TGTGCCACCTACAGGGATGGCACTGAAGCTTTCTTT
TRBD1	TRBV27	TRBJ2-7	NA	CASSEDRVTYEQYF	TGTGCCAGCAGCGAAGACAGGGTCACCTACGAGCAGTACTTC
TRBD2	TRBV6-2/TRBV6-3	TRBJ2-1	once	CASSSPASGSINEQFF	TGTGCCAGCAGTTCCCCGGCTAGCGGGAGTATTAATGAGCAGTTCTTC
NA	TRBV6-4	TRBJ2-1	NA	CASSGNRAPRNPEQFF	TGTGCCAGCAGTGGCAACAGGGCCCCTCGTAACCCTGAGCAGTTCTTC
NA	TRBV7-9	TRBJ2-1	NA	CASSLLVVYEQFF	TGTGCCAGCAGCTTACTAGTCGTATATGAGCAGTTCTTC
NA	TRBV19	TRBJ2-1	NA	CASSETTYRRQFF	TGTGCCAGTAGCGAGACTACATACAGAAGGCAGTTCTTC
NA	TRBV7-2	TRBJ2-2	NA	CASSLRWGQFTGELFF	TGTGCCAGCAGCCTACGGTGGGGACAATTCACCGGAGAGCTGTTTTTT
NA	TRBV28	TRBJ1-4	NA	CATTGRGSNEKLFF	TGTGCCACAACAGGGAGGGGGTCTAATGAAAAACTGTTTTTT
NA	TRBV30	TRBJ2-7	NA	CAWGTGPNSEYF	TGTGCCTGGGGCACAGGACCCAACTCGGAGTACTTC